Listed below are T cell receptor beta chains from one sample, sequenced in a study of technical replicates of blood from several donors. Libraries were prepared by immunoSEQ multiplex PCR; TCRdb keeps only in-frame clonotypes and omits some of them. The table includes about 56,000 clones, 93% detected once. The sequencing sample was made of PBMCs. Source of these receptors: a human donor in good health. Some clones in this sample may be carry-over from other donors' samples. Each CDR3 is given with its conserved first and last residue. The D gene is left open where the match is weak. The size of a clone is reported for some rows only, either as once, few or many, or as a class for expanded clones.

cdr3_aa cdr3_nt clone_size v_call d_call j_call
CASSHRLAETDTQYF TGCGCCAGCAGCCACCGACTAGCGGAGACAGATACGCAGTATTTT . TRBV4-1 TRBD2 TRBJ2-3
CASSLTSGRGEQYF TGTGCCAGCAGCCTGACTAGCGGGAGGGGCGAGCAGTACTTC . TRBV5-6 TRBD2 TRBJ2-7
CASSPEGGAPGNTIYF TGTGCCAGCAGCCCCGAGGGCGGGGCACCTGGAAACACCATATATTTT . TRBV7-8 . TRBJ1-3
CASSDRPGSLDTQYF TGTGCCAGTAGTGACAGGCCGGGGTCTCTGGATACGCAGTATTTT . TRBV19 . TRBJ2-3
CASSAPDNEQFF TGTGCCAGCAGCGCCCCGGACAATGAGCAGTTCTTC . TRBV7-3 . TRBJ2-1
CASSLGRVNTGELFF TGTGCCAGCAGCTTAGGGAGAGTAAACACCGGGGAGCTGTTTTTT . TRBV7-9 . TRBJ2-2
CASTYSGLVLGNEQFF TGTGCCAGCACTTACTCAGGACTCGTCTTGGGCAATGAGCAGTTCTTC . TRBV5-4 . TRBJ2-1
CASGASEWQETQYF TGTGCCAGCGGAGCTAGCGAGTGGCAAGAGACCCAGTACTTC . TRBV2 . TRBJ2-5
CASSYRGDTIYF TGTGCCAGCAGTTACAGGGGGGACACCATATATTTT . TRBV2 TRBD1 TRBJ1-3
CASSPRQGRNTIYF TGTGCCAGCAGCCCAAGACAGGGAAGAAACACCATATATTTT . TRBV7-9 TRBD1 TRBJ1-3
CASSPSDRGAEAFF TGTGCCAGCAGCCCCTCGGACAGGGGCGCTGAAGCTTTCTTT . TRBV11-2 TRBD1 TRBJ1-1
CASSRQGTRYSNQPQHF TGTGCCAGCAGCCGACAGGGGACGAGGTATAGCAATCAGCCCCAGCATTTT . TRBV7-9 TRBD1 TRBJ1-5
CASSLASGVEQYF TGCGCCAGCAGCTTGGCGTCGGGGGTCGAGCAGTACTTC . TRBV5-1 . TRBJ2-7
CASSAGLSYEQYF TGTGCCAGCAGCGCGGGACTTTCATACGAGCAGTACTTC . TRBV9 . TRBJ2-7
CSASGTPNTEAFF TGCAGCGCCTCCGGGACACCGAACACTGAAGCTTTCTTT . TRBV29-1 . TRBJ1-1
CASSFASSGGAYEQFF TGTGCCAGCAGCTTCGCGTCTAGCGGGGGGGCTTATGAGCAGTTCTTC . TRBV7-2 TRBD2 TRBJ2-1
CSAAVDRGAFF TGCAGCGCCGCGGTGGACAGGGGGGCTTTCTTT . TRBV29-1 TRBD1 TRBJ1-1
CASSWTTSGVETQYF TGCGCCAGCAGCTGGACGACTAGCGGGGTTGAGACCCAGTACTTC . TRBV5-1 TRBD2 TRBJ2-5
CAISEPRGLENEQFF TGTGCCATCAGTGAACCCAGGGGGCTCGAAAATGAGCAGTTCTTC . TRBV10-3 TRBD1 TRBJ2-1
CASSLFSLADTQYF TGTGCCAGCAGCTTATTCAGTCTGGCAGATACGCAGTATTTT . TRBV13 . TRBJ2-3
CASSLEWALNTEAFF TGTGCCAGCAGCTTAGAGTGGGCTCTGAACACTGAAGCTTTCTTT . TRBV11-2 . TRBJ1-1
CASSEVGVSYNSPLHF TGTGCCAGCAGTGAAGTCGGGGTTTCCTATAATTCACCCCTCCACTTT . TRBV6-1 . TRBJ1-6
CASSERGSSPLHF TGTGCCAGCAGTGAAAGGGGGTCCTCACCCCTCCACTTT . TRBV6-1 . TRBJ1-6
CAWRTGSGNTIYF TGTGCCTGGAGAACCGGCTCTGGAAACACCATATATTTT . TRBV30 . TRBJ1-3
CAISDSSNYGYTF TGTGCCATCAGTGACAGTTCTAACTATGGCTACACCTTC once TRBV10-3 . TRBJ1-2
CASSFRQGYEQYF TGTGCCAGCAGCTTTAGACAGGGCTACGAGCAGTACTTC . TRBV5-6 TRBD1 TRBJ2-7
CSVEGVGTEAFF TGCAGCGTTGAGGGAGTTGGCACTGAAGCTTTCTTT few TRBV29-1 . TRBJ1-1
CASSPGFSPLHF TGTGCCAGCAGCCCCGGGTTTTCACCCCTCCACTTT . TRBV7-2 . TRBJ1-6
CAWSVRTGFNEQFF TGTGCCTGGAGTGTTCGTACAGGGTTCAATGAGCAGTTCTTC . TRBV30 . TRBJ2-1
CASRRMNTEAFF TGTGCCAGCAGGCGGATGAACACTGAAGCTTTCTTT few TRBV2 . TRBJ1-1
CASNRGAEETQYF TGTGCCAGCAACAGGGGGGCCGAGGAGACCCAGTACTTC . TRBV10-3 TRBD1 TRBJ2-5
CASTGQGLPSEKLFF TGTGCCAGCACCGGGCAGGGCCTCCCTAGTGAAAAACTGTTTTTT . TRBV9 . TRBJ1-4
CASSLTGNTEAFF TGTGCCAGCAGCTTGACAGGGAACACTGAAGCTTTCTTT . TRBV7-9 . TRBJ1-1
CASSLGQGGYYGYTF TGTGCCAGCAGCTTGGGACAGGGGGGGTACTATGGCTACACCTTC once TRBV5-4 TRBD1 TRBJ1-2
CASSVEPGKNTEAFF TGTGCCAGCAGCGTAGAGCCAGGAAAGAACACTGAAGCTTTCTTT . TRBV9 . TRBJ1-1
CASSLGNGGAFHEQFF TGTGCCAGCAGCTTAGGAAACGGGGGGGCCTTCCATGAGCAGTTCTTC . TRBV7-9 TRBD2 TRBJ2-1
CASSPRSGGRTDTQYF TGTGCCAGCAGCCCCCGTTCCGGGGGGAGGACAGATACGCAGTATTTT . TRBV13 TRBD2 TRBJ2-3
CASRGQGLNTEAFF TGCGCCAGCAGGGGACAGGGGCTTAACACTGAAGCTTTCTTT once TRBV5-1 TRBD1 TRBJ1-1
CASSAPGLAGGNGELFF TGTGCCAGCAGCGCGCCGGGACTAGCGGGGGGGAACGGGGAGCTGTTTTTT . TRBV9 TRBD2 TRBJ2-2